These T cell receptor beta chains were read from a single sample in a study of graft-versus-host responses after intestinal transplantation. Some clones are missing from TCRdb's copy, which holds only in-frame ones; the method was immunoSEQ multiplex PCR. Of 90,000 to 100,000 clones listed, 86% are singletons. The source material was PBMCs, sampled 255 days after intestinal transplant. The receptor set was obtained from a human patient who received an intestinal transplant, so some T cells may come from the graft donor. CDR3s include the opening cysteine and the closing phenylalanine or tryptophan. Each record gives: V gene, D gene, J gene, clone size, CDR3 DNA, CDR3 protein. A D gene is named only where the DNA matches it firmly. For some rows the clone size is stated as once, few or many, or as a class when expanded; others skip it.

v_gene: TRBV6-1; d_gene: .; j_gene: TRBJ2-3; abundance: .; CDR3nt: TGTGCCAGCAGTGAAGTTGATGGCGGCACAGATACGCAGTATTTT; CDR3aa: CASSEVDGGTDTQYF
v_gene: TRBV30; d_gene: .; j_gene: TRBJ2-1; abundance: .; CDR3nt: TGTGCCTGGAGTGTAGGTGGGGCTTCCAATGAGCAGTTCTTC; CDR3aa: CAWSVGGASNEQFF
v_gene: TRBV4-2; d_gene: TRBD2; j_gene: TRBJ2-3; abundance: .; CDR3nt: TGTGCCAGCAGCCAGGGACTAGCGGGGGCCAACACAGATACGCAGTATTTT; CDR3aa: CASSQGLAGANTDTQYF
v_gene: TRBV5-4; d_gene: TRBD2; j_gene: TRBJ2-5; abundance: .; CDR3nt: TGTGCCAGCGCGGCGGGGGACCAAGAGACCCAGTACTTC; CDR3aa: CASAAGDQETQYF
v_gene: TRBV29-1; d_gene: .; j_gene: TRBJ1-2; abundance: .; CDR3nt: TGCAGCGTTGAGGGGAACTATGGCTACACCTTC; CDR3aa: CSVEGNYGYTF
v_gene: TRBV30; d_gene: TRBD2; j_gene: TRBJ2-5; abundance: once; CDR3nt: TGTGCCTGGAGCCCCGGGGGGGAAGAGACCCAGTACTTC; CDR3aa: CAWSPGGEETQYF
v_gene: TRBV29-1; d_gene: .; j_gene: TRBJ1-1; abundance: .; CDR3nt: TGCAGCGGCTTAAACACTGAAGCTTTCTTT; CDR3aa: CSGLNTEAFF
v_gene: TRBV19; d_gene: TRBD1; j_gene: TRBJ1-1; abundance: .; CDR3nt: TGTGCCAGTAGTACTACCGGGACAGGGAACACTGAAGCTTTCTTT; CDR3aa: CASSTTGTGNTEAFF
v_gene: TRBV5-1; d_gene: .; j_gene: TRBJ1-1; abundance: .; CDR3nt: TGCGCCAGCAGTATAAGGCATAGTCTTAACACTGAAGCTTTCTTT; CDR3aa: CASSIRHSLNTEAFF
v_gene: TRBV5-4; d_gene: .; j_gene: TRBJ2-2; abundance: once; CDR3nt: TGTGCCAGCAGCATACAGGGAACCGGGGAGCTGTTTTTT; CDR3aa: CASSIQGTGELFF
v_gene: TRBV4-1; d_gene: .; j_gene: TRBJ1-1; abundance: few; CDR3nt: TGCGCCAGCAGCCCCCTGGGGGGCAAAGCCATGAACACTGAAGCTTTCTTT; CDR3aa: CASSPLGGKAMNTEAFF
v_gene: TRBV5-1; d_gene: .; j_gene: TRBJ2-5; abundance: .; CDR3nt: TGCGCCAGCAGCCCCGGGGGCACAGGGCTCGGGGAGGCCCAGTACTTC; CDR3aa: CASSPGGTGLGEAQYF
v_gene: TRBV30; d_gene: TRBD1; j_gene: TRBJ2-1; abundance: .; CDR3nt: TGTGCCTGGAGTGTAGGACAGGGGGCTATTTATGAGCAGTTCTTC; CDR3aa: CAWSVGQGAIYEQFF
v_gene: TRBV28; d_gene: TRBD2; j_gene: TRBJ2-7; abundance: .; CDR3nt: TGTGCCAGCAGTTGGCTAGCGGGAGTAACCGAGCAGTACTTC; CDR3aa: CASSWLAGVTEQYF
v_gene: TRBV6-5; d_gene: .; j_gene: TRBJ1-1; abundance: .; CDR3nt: TGTGCCAGCAGTCTTGGGACTGAAGCTTTCTTT; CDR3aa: CASSLGTEAFF
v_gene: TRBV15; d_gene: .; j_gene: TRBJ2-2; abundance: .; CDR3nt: TGTGCCACCAGCACCAGACTTGTGGCGGGGGAGCTGTTTTTT; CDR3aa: CATSTRLVAGELFF
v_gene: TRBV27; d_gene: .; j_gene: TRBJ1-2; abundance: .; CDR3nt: TGTGCCAGCAGTTTTAGAATGGACTTATTAGAATATGGCTACACCTTC; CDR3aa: CASSFRMDLLEYGYTF
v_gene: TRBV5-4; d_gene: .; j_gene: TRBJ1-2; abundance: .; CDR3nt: TGTGCCACAGGGTCAGGGGATCCGAGGAGGGGCTACACCTTC; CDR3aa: CATGSGDPRRGYTF
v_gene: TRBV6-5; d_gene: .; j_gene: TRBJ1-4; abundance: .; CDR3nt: TGTGCCAGCAGTTACTCAGAGGGGTATGAAAAACTGTTTTTT; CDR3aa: CASSYSEGYEKLFF
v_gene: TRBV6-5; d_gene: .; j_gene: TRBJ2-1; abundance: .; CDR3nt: TGTGCCAGCACCGACACGACGGCCTACAATGAGCAGTTCTTC; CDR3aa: CASTDTTAYNEQFF
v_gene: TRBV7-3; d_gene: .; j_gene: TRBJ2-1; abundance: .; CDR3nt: TGTGCCAGCAGCTTTAATAGAGAGAATGAGCAGTTCTTC; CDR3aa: CASSFNRENEQFF
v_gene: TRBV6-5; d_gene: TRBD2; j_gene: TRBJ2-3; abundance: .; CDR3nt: TGTGCCAGCAGCAACGGGGAGGGATGGGATACGCAGTATTTT; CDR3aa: CASSNGEGWDTQYF
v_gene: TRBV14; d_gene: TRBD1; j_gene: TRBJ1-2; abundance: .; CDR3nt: TGTGCCAGCAGTCAATTTCTCTTACCCGGGACAGGGAACGGTGGCTACACCTTC; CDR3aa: CASSQFLLPGTGNGGYTF
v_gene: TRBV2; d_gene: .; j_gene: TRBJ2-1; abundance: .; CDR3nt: TGTGCCAGCAGTCCGGCCCCGGGACGGGAAAGGAATGAGCAGTTCTTC; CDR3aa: CASSPAPGRERNEQFF
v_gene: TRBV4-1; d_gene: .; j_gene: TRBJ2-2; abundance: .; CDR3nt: TGCGCCAGCAGCCCGCGGAGATTCACCGGGGAGCTGTTTTTT; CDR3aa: CASSPRRFTGELFF
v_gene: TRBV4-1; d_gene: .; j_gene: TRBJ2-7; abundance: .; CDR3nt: TGCGCCAGCAGCCAAGTTGAGGGGGGGTCCTACGAGCAGTACTTC; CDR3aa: CASSQVEGGSYEQYF
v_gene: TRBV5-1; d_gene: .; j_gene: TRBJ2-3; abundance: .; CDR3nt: TGCGCCAGCAGCTTCGACAGACCGACAGATACGCAGTATTTT; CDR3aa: CASSFDRPTDTQYF
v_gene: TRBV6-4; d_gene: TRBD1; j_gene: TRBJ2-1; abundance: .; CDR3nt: TGTGCCAGCAGCATTGAAGGACAGGGGGCATACAATGAGCAGTTCTTC; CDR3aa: CASSIEGQGAYNEQFF
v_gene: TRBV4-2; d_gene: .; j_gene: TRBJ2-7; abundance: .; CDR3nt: TGTGCCAGCAGCCAAGATGGGTTTGAGCAGTACTTC; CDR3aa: CASSQDGFEQYF
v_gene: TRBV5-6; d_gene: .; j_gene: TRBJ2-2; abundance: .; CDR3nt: TGTGCCAGCACCCCGACCAGGGGGGCCGGGGAGCTGTTTTTT; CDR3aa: CASTPTRGAGELFF
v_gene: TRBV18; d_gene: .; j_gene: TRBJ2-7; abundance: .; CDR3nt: TGTGCCAGCTCACCTGGGGGCGGTCTTAGGATCCACGAGCAGTACTTC; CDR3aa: CASSPGGGLRIHEQYF
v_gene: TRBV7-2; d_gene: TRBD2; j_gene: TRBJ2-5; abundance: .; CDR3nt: TGTGCCAGCAGCTCCCGACTAGCGGGGGGACAAGAGACCCAGTACTTC; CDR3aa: CASSSRLAGGQETQYF
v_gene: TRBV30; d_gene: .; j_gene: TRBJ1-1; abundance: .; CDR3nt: TGTGCCTGGACTCCCCTAACAGGGTCCGCTTTCTTT; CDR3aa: CAWTPLTGSAFF
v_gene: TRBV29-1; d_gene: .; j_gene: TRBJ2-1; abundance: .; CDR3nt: TGCAGCGTTAATTCCGGTGTGCAGTTCTTC; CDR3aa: CSVNSGVQFF
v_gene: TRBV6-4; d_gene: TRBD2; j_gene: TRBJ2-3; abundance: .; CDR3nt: TGTGCCAGCAGTGAATTAGCGGGGGGGCCGCATACGCAGTATTTT; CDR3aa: CASSELAGGPHTQYF
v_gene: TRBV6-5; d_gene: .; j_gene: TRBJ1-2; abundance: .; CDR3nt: TGTGCCAGCAGTTATGATCCGAACTATGGCTACACCTTC; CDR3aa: CASSYDPNYGYTF
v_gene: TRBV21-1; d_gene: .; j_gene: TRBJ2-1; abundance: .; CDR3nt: TGTGCCAGCAGCAAAGAGGCTAGCGGGAAAAATGAGCAGTTCTTC; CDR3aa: CASSKEASGKNEQFF
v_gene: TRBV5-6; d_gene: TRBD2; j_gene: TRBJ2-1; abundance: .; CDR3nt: TGTGCCAGCAGCTTAGGACTAGCGGGAGCAGATGAGCAGTTCTTC; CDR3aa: CASSLGLAGADEQFF
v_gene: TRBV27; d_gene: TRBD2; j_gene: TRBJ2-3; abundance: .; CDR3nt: TGTGCTATTAGGGGACTAGGCACAGATACGCAGTATTTT; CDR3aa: CAIRGLGTDTQYF
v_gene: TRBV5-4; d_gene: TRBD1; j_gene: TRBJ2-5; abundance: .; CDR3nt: TGTGCCAGCAGCTTGGAACACAGGGGGGACGAGACCCAGTACTTC; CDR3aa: CASSLEHRGDETQYF
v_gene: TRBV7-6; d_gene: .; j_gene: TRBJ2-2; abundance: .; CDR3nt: TGTGCCAGCAGCTTAGCGTTTGCCGGGGAGCTGTTTTTT; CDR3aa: CASSLAFAGELFF
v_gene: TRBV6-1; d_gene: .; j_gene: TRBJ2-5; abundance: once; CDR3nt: TGTGCCAGCAGTTCCCGCCAGGGTCAAGAGACCCAGTACTTC; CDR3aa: CASSSRQGQETQYF